This T cell receptor beta chain emerged from a study of T cells in women clearing cervical HPV infection. Study-wide findings and caveats: Richness differences could reflect unmeasured T-cell content per sample. TRBV6-7 relative abundance averaged roughly 0.099% in cases and about 0.15% in controls.

Profiling relied on immunoSEQ multiplex PCR, and the TCRdb table lists in-frame clones only, not all of them. The repertoire table contains around 17,000 clones. The germline CDR1 and CDR2 sequences are KGHSH and LQKENI. The V end was cut by 2 bases, the J end by 2 bases, with 17 bases between. This CDR3 contains 17 residues. Of note for this clone: Its antigen remains unknown. The read comes to an end 3 residues before the CDR3 does, leaving the germline J gene to fill in the end.

Cervical HPV DNA detected by MY09/MY11 PCR, typed by dot-blot. Input material: blood buffy coat. The sequence came from a woman between 18 and 70 years old with a cervical HPV16 infection that either progressed to CIN3+ or cleared (not recorded which). This chain connects TRBV18 to TRBJ2-3; perhaps TRBD2 as D (6 bases). Partial CDR3 DNA: TGTGCCAGCTCACCATCTCGCCCGCGGGGATCCACAGATACG. Residues: CASSPSRPRGSTDT. The entire CDR3 sequence reads CASSPSRPRGSTDTQYF. Full variable domain (missing parts from reference TRBV18 and TRBJ2-3): NAGVMQNPRHLVRRRGQEARLRCSPMKGHSHVYWYRQLPEEGLKFMVYLQKENIIDESGMPKERFSAEFPKEGPSILRIQQVVRGDSAAYFCASSPSRPRGSTDTQYFGPGTRLTVL.